This TCR beta chain is from a study of molecular identifiers for immune sequencing clone quantification. In preparing bulk TCR libraries, previously described methods and listed TCR primers were used. TCRdb reprocessed the PCR reads via MiXCR and lists one record per CDR3 protein. The sample has around 100,000 distinct CDR3 sequences; around 37% are singletons. This clonotype was counted many times. Its cognate antigen is unknown. Study-wide findings and caveats: Reportedly, one cell's Jurkat TCR RNA was detected within 1,100,000 naive CD8 cells.

The V and J ends lost 5 bases and 1 base respectively, with 13 bases between them. This CDR3 region has 15 residues. Per the germline V gene, CDR1 is SGHVS and CDR2 is FNYEAQ. The chain joins TRBV7-6 to TRBJ2-3; TRBD2 might be the D (6 bases). The TCR originated in a human donor in good health. Some libraries in this study had Jurkat cell RNA spiked in. Sequenced material: naive CD8+ T cells from blood, with Jurkat cell RNA spiked in. Subset defined: FACS-sorted CD8+CD4-CCR7+CD45RA+ naive T cells. As DNA, the CDR3 is TGTGCCAGCAGCCAAGGGACTGGAGGCACAGATACGCAGTATTTT. Translated, it gives CASSQGTGGTDTQYF.